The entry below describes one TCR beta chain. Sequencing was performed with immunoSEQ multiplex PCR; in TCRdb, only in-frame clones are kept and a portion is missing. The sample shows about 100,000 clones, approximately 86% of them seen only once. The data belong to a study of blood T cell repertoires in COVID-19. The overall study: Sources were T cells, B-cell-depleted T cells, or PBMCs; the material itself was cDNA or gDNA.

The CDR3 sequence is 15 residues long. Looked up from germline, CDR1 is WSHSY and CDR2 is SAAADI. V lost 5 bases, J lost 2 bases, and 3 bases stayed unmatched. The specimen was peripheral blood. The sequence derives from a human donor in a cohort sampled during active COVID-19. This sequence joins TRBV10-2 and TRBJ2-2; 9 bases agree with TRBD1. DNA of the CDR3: TGCGCCAGCAGTCGGGACAGGGCTAACACCGGGGAGCTGTTTTTT. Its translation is CASSRDRANTGELFF.